Below are 14 T cell receptor beta chains sequenced from a single sample in a study of response to subunit inactivated influenza vaccine. MiXCR, run by TCRdb on the RT-PCR reads, gives a single entry per CDR3 protein. Here the sample spans 500,000 to 600,000 distinct CDR3 sequences, around 10% being singletons. These sequences were also reported in another study, on T cells expressing NK-cell markers. From that study: In generating TCR beta cDNA, 5'RACE template switching with UMIs was used.

This specimen was PBMCs from blood, taken on the day of vaccination. Receptor source: a man aged 45-65 years who received an inactivated influenza vaccine.

This clonotype was seen a few times. The gene calls are TRBV28 and TRBJ1-1; D is ambiguous. Trimming pared 5 bases from V and 7 bases from J, leaving 14 bases between. This CDR3 comprises 13 residues. The germline V gene has CDR1 MDHEN and CDR2 SYDVKM. This CDR3 reads CASSAVRKGEAFF. The CDR3 DNA is TGTGCCAGCAGTGCCGTTAGGAAGGGTGAAGCTTTCTTT.

The genes are TRBV11-1 and TRBJ2-6; 12 bases line up with TRBD1. The ends lost 5 bases at V and 2 bases at J; junction bases unmatched: 10. Germline loops: CDR1 SGHAT, CDR2 FQDESV (reference sequence). The CDR3 is made up of 19 amino acids. DNA for the CDR3: TGTGCCAGCAGCACCGGGACAGGGGGCGCAGCAACTGGGGCCAACGTCCTGACTTTC. Translating it yields CASSTGTGGAATGANVLTF.

The chain recombines TRBV6-1 with TRBJ1-4, with D uncertain. CDR3 length: 13 residues. Germline CDR1 reads MNHNS; CDR2 reads SASEGT. Trimming left V 8 bases short and J 4 bases short, with 11 bases between. Here the CDR3 reads CASVWGINEKLFF. CDR3 nucleotides: TGTGCCAGCGTGTGGGGAATTAATGAAAAACTGTTTTTT.

The table lists this clonotype with many counts. CDR3 nucleotides: TGTGCCAGCAGATATACTAGCGGGAGGGCCTTATACAATGAGCAGTTCTTC. Translated, it gives CASRYTSGRALYNEQFF. V gene TRBV28 combines with J gene TRBJ2-1, with 13 bases lining up with TRBD2. Germline CDR1 MDHEN, CDR2 SYDVKM. V shed 6 bases, J shed 4 bases, and the junction held 9 bases outside the gene matches. This CDR3 has 17 amino acids.

This clonotype was seen a handful of times. The rearrangement uses TRBV13 and TRBJ2-7, with 8 bases that match TRBD1. V gave up 5 bases and J gave up 5 bases; unmatched junction bases: 5. Germline lookup yields CDR1 PRHDT and CDR2 FYEKMQ (reference sequence). CDR3 length: 13 amino acids. CDR3 region: CASSRSDRDEQYF. The CDR3 nucleotides read TGTGCCAGCAGCAGATCGGACAGGGACGAGCAGTACTTC.

This clonotype was picked up a small number of times. The chain joins TRBV19 to TRBJ2-7, with D unclear. The CDR3 has 13 amino acids. From germline, CDR1 is LNHDA and CDR2 SQIVND (reference sequence). The germline V and J ends were trimmed by 4 bases and 2 bases, with 9 bases remaining between them. The CDR3 DNA sequence: TGTGCCAGTAGTAGGGGTATCACCTACGAGCAGTACTTC. This sequence encodes CASSRGITYEQYF.

This clonotype was picked up a small number of times. The V gene is TRBV7-9, the J gene TRBJ2-5, with D tentatively TRBD1 or TRBD2 (5 bases each). The germline V gene has CDR1 SEHNR and CDR2 FQNEAQ (reference sequence). V gave up 4 bases and J gave up 0 bases, with 9 bases separating them. The CDR3 loop spans 14 amino acids. The CDR3 DNA follows: TGTGCCAGCAGCTGGGACGGCCACCAAGAGACCCAGTACTTC. This gives the protein CASSWDGHQETQYF.

The chain carries TRBV12-3 or TRBV12-4 and TRBJ1-1; 10 bases match TRBD1. The CDR3 is 17 amino acids. With 3 bases clipped from V and 1 base from J, the junction kept 8 bases outside the gene matches. The CDR3 region has the DNA TGTGCCAGCAGTTTTGGGACAGGGGCCTTTGGGAACACTGAAGCTTTCTTT. It yields the protein CASSFGTGAFGNTEAFF.

This clonotype came up a few times. This chain links TRBV12-3 or TRBV12-4 with TRBJ2-5, with D unclear. The germline V and J ends were trimmed by 2 bases and 1 base, with 11 bases remaining between them. This CDR3 contains 15 residues. CDR3 bases: TGTGCCAGCAGTTTACCCGCTGGGCTCCAAGAGACCCAGTACTTC. Its protein is CASSLPAGLQETQYF.

The chain couples TRBV15 to TRBJ2-1; tentatively, D is TRBD2 (5 bases). Germline V CDR1 and CDR2: LNHNV, YYDKDF (reference sequence). The V gene lost 4 bases and the J gene lost 0 bases, with 16 bases spanning the gap. CDR3 length: 17 amino acids. The chain's CDR3 is CATSTARWTYSYNEQFF. Here the CDR3 DNA reads TGTGCCACCAGCACAGCACGGTGGACTTACTCCTACAATGAGCAGTTCTTC.

This clonotype has ten or more counts. The V and J genes are TRBV21-1 and TRBJ2-7; whether TRBD1, the table's D call, matches the DNA was not checked. TRBV21-1 has pseudogene status. CDR3 length: 15 residues. CDR3 region: CASSSGRDRVYEQYF. The CDR3 DNA reads as TGTGCCAGCAGCAGTGGCCGGGACAGGGTATACGAGCAGTACTTC.

The chain employs TRBV12-3 or TRBV12-4 and TRBJ2-5, with 8 bases that match TRBD2. The CDR3 is made up of 14 amino acids. After removal of 2 bases from V and 3 bases from J, the junction contained 2 bases not matched to a gene. CDR3: CASSLSGSKETQYF. As DNA, the CDR3 is TGTGCCAGCAGTTTAAGCGGGAGTAAAGAGACCCAGTACTTC.

With regard to this clonotype: A much larger clone lies one base from this, so it may be a read error. The chain is built from TRBV24-1 and TRBJ2-3; D is possibly TRBD2 (5 bases). This CDR3 is built from 14 residues. In germline, CDR1 is KGHDR, CDR2 SFDVKD. The ends were cut back, 2 bases at V and 0 bases at J, with 5 bases in the middle. CDR3 DNA sequence: TGTGCCACCAGTGATTCGGGGAGCACAGATACGCAGTATTTT. This sequence encodes CATSDSGSTDTQYF.

This clonotype occurred a few times. The rearrangement uses TRBV12-3 or TRBV12-4 and TRBJ2-1, with TRBD2 matching over 8 bases. This CDR3 is 16 amino acids long. The V segment lost 2 bases and the J segment 2 bases; nucleotides outside the gene matches: 5. The CDR3 nucleotides are TGTGCCAGCAGTTTATATGGGACTAGTGCCTACAATGAGCAGTTCTTC. Its translation is CASSLYGTSAYNEQFF.